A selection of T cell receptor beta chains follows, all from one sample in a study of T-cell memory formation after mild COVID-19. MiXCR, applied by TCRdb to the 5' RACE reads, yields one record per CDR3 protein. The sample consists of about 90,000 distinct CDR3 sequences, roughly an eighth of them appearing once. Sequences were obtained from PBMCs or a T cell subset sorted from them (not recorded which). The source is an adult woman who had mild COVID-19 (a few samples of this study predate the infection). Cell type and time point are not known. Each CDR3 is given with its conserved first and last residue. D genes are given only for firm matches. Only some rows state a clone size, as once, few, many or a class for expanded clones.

CDR3aa: CASRSDRETIYF
CDR3nt: TGTGCCAGCAGGTCTGACAGGGAGACCATATATTTT
j_gene: TRBJ1-3
d_gene: TRBD1
abundance: NA
v_gene: TRBV12-3/TRBV12-4

CDR3aa: CASRIAGGPQTRSYNEQFF
CDR3nt: TGTGCCAGCAGGATAGCGGGAGGCCCACAAACCCGCTCCTACAATGAGCAGTTCTTC
j_gene: TRBJ2-1
d_gene: TRBD2
abundance: few
v_gene: TRBV27

CDR3aa: CASSRPGANEKLFF
CDR3nt: TGTGCCAGCAGCCGGCCCGGGGCTAATGAAAAACTGTTTTTT
j_gene: TRBJ1-4
d_gene: NA
abundance: NA
v_gene: TRBV12-3/TRBV12-4

CDR3aa: CASSTRQGRIFTDTQYF
CDR3nt: TGTGCCAGCAGCACAAGACAGGGCAGGATATTCACAGATACGCAGTATTTT
j_gene: TRBJ2-3
d_gene: TRBD1
abundance: NA
v_gene: TRBV13

CDR3aa: CASSLAGHTDTQYF
CDR3nt: TGCGCCAGCAGCTTAGCGGGGCACACAGATACGCAGTATTTT
j_gene: TRBJ2-3
d_gene: TRBD2
abundance: few
v_gene: TRBV5-1

CDR3aa: CASSHRVLAGFGDTQYF
CDR3nt: TGTGCCAGCAGTCATAGGGTCCTAGCGGGATTCGGGGATACGCAGTATTTT
j_gene: TRBJ2-3
d_gene: TRBD2
abundance: NA
v_gene: TRBV6-5

CDR3aa: CAISEGGSEQYF
CDR3nt: TGTGCCATCAGTGAAGGTGGATCCGAGCAGTACTTC
j_gene: TRBJ2-7
d_gene: NA
abundance: few
v_gene: TRBV10-3

CDR3aa: CSARDSAGRFEETRYF
CDR3nt: TGCAGTGCTAGAGATTCGGCGGGGCGTTTCGAAGAGACCCGGTACTTC
j_gene: TRBJ2-5
d_gene: NA
abundance: NA
v_gene: TRBV20-1

CDR3aa: CASSFTGTGAYEQYF
CDR3nt: TGTGCCAGCAGTTTCACCGGGACAGGGGCTTACGAGCAGTACTTC
j_gene: TRBJ2-7
d_gene: TRBD1
abundance: many
v_gene: TRBV27

CDR3aa: CASSPNPPVGANNEQFF
CDR3nt: TGCGCCAGCAGCCCTAACCCCCCGGTTGGCGCTAACAATGAGCAGTTCTTC
j_gene: TRBJ2-1
d_gene: NA
abundance: many
v_gene: TRBV5-1

CDR3aa: CASSRMAGWEAFF
CDR3nt: TGTGCCAGCAGCCGCATGGCGGGATGGGAAGCTTTCTTT
j_gene: TRBJ1-1
d_gene: NA
abundance: NA
v_gene: TRBV6-5

CDR3aa: CASSSLVSEQFF
CDR3nt: TGTGCCAGCAGCTCACTAGTTAGTGAGCAGTTCTTC
j_gene: TRBJ2-1
d_gene: NA
abundance: few
v_gene: TRBV5-6

CDR3aa: CASSLSARVGNTEAFF
CDR3nt: TGTGCCAGCAGTTTATCGGCCAGGGTGGGGAACACTGAAGCTTTCTTT
j_gene: TRBJ1-1
d_gene: NA
abundance: NA
v_gene: TRBV27

CDR3aa: CASSQVASGYTDTQYF
CDR3nt: TGCGCCAGCAGCCAAGTGGCTAGCGGGTACACAGATACGCAGTATTTT
j_gene: TRBJ2-3
d_gene: TRBD2
abundance: few
v_gene: TRBV4-1

CDR3aa: CASSLEATGRYNEQFF
CDR3nt: TGTGCCAGCAGCTTAGAGGCCACGGGTCGATACAATGAGCAGTTCTTC
j_gene: TRBJ2-1
d_gene: NA
abundance: NA
v_gene: TRBV7-9

CDR3aa: CASSFGQGATDTQYF
CDR3nt: TGTGCCAGCAGCTTCGGGCAGGGGGCAACAGATACGCAGTATTTT
j_gene: TRBJ2-3
d_gene: TRBD1
abundance: few
v_gene: TRBV7-3

CDR3aa: CASKKLTGTQETQYF
CDR3nt: TGTGCCAGCAAGAAGTTAACAGGGACCCAAGAGACCCAGTACTTC
j_gene: TRBJ2-5
d_gene: NA
abundance: few
v_gene: TRBV2

CDR3aa: CASSLRLAGGETQYF
CDR3nt: TGCGCCAGCAGCTTGAGGCTAGCGGGAGGAGAGACCCAGTACTTC
j_gene: TRBJ2-5
d_gene: TRBD2
abundance: few
v_gene: TRBV5-1

CDR3aa: CASSLSRDADTQYF
CDR3nt: TGTGCCAGCAGTTTGTCCAGGGACGCAGATACGCAGTATTTT
j_gene: TRBJ2-3
d_gene: NA
abundance: NA
v_gene: TRBV12-3/TRBV12-4

CDR3aa: CSASLRGGLSYEQYF
CDR3nt: TGCAGTGCTAGTTTACGGGGGGGCCTCTCCTACGAGCAGTACTTC
j_gene: TRBJ2-7
d_gene: TRBD2
abundance: NA
v_gene: TRBV20-1

CDR3aa: CASSRPERVRRFF
CDR3nt: TGTGCCAGCAGCCGGCCCGAGAGGGTGAGGCGGTTCTTC
j_gene: TRBJ2-1
d_gene: NA
abundance: few
v_gene: TRBV3-1

CDR3aa: CSVEGGQQETQYF
CDR3nt: TGCAGCGTTGAGGGGGGCCAACAAGAGACCCAGTACTTC
j_gene: TRBJ2-5
d_gene: NA
abundance: NA
v_gene: TRBV29-1

CDR3aa: CASSKAGVGQFF
CDR3nt: TGCGCCAGCAGCAAAGCAGGGGTCGGGCAGTTCTTC
j_gene: TRBJ2-1
d_gene: NA
abundance: NA
v_gene: TRBV5-1

CDR3aa: CSVPWTLEETQYF
CDR3nt: TGCAGCGTCCCTTGGACACTAGAAGAGACCCAGTACTTC
j_gene: TRBJ2-5
d_gene: NA
abundance: many
v_gene: TRBV29-1

CDR3aa: CASSQDGGLGETQYF
CDR3nt: TGCGCCAGCAGCCAAGACGGAGGGCTTGGGGAGACCCAGTACTTC
j_gene: TRBJ2-5
d_gene: NA
abundance: few
v_gene: TRBV4-3

CDR3aa: CASALLAGGPQETQYF
CDR3nt: TGTGCCAGCGCATTACTAGCGGGGGGACCACAAGAGACCCAGTACTTC
j_gene: TRBJ2-5
d_gene: TRBD2
abundance: few
v_gene: TRBV27

CDR3aa: CASSQEASGGYQETEYF
CDR3nt: TGCGCCAGCAGCCAAGAGGCTAGCGGGGGCTACCAAGAGACCGAGTACTTC
j_gene: TRBJ2-5
d_gene: TRBD2
abundance: NA
v_gene: TRBV4-1

CDR3aa: CASKKSSGGAYEQYF
CDR3nt: TGTGCCAGTAAAAAAAGTAGCGGGGGAGCTTACGAGCAGTACTTC
j_gene: TRBJ2-7
d_gene: TRBD2
abundance: NA
v_gene: TRBV6-5

CDR3aa: CASSSVGPSYGYTF
CDR3nt: TGTGCCAGCAGCTCCGTGGGACCTTCGTATGGCTACACCTTC
j_gene: TRBJ1-2
d_gene: NA
abundance: few
v_gene: TRBV13

CDR3aa: CASSEATSGYEQYF
CDR3nt: TGTGCCAGCAGTGAAGCGACTAGCGGCTACGAGCAGTACTTC
j_gene: TRBJ2-7
d_gene: TRBD2
abundance: NA
v_gene: TRBV6-1

CDR3aa: CASSPALAGGQETQYF
CDR3nt: TGTGCCAGCAGCCCCGCTCTAGCGGGGGGCCAAGAGACCCAGTACTTC
j_gene: TRBJ2-5
d_gene: TRBD2
abundance: NA
v_gene: TRBV12-3/TRBV12-4

CDR3aa: CASRPGAPGELFF
CDR3nt: TGTGCCAGCAGACCAGGGGCTCCCGGGGAGCTGTTTTTT
j_gene: TRBJ2-2
d_gene: NA
abundance: NA
v_gene: TRBV27

CDR3aa: CASSFPQGLADNEQFF
CDR3nt: TGTGCCAGCAGCTTCCCACAGGGACTAGCGGACAATGAGCAGTTCTTC
j_gene: TRBJ2-1
d_gene: TRBD2
abundance: NA
v_gene: TRBV7-2

CDR3aa: CATATSTEAFF
CDR3nt: TGTGCCACCGCCACGAGCACTGAAGCTTTCTTT
j_gene: TRBJ1-1
d_gene: NA
abundance: few
v_gene: TRBV24-1

CDR3aa: CASGISGNSYEQYF
CDR3nt: TGTGCCAGCGGGATTAGCGGGAACTCCTACGAGCAGTACTTC
j_gene: TRBJ2-7
d_gene: TRBD2
abundance: few
v_gene: TRBV12-3/TRBV12-4

CDR3aa: CASSLKGDEKLFF
CDR3nt: TGTGCCAGCAGCTTAAAAGGGGATGAAAAACTGTTTTTT
j_gene: TRBJ1-4
d_gene: NA
abundance: NA
v_gene: TRBV7-9

CDR3aa: CASSQEASGNYEQYF
CDR3nt: TGCGCCAGCAGCCAAGAAGCTAGCGGGAACTACGAGCAGTACTTC
j_gene: TRBJ2-7
d_gene: TRBD2
abundance: many
v_gene: TRBV4-3

CDR3aa: CATSDPGQGLDTGELFF
CDR3nt: TGTGCCACCAGTGATCCCGGACAGGGGTTGGACACCGGGGAGCTGTTTTTT
j_gene: TRBJ2-2
d_gene: TRBD1
abundance: NA
v_gene: TRBV24-1

CDR3aa: CASSPVAGALLEQYF
CDR3nt: TGTGCCAGCAGCCCGGTAGCGGGAGCGTTACTCGAGCAGTACTTC
j_gene: TRBJ2-7
d_gene: TRBD2
abundance: few
v_gene: TRBV12-3/TRBV12-4

CDR3aa: CASSSLGGRTYNEQFF
CDR3nt: TGTGCCAGCAGTTCCCTTGGCGGGAGAACGTACAATGAGCAGTTCTTC
j_gene: TRBJ2-1
d_gene: TRBD2
abundance: few
v_gene: TRBV6-2/TRBV6-3

CDR3aa: CASSLPETRVVSYTF
CDR3nt: TGTGCCAGCAGCTTACCAGAGACCCGGGTGGTAAGCTACACCTTC
j_gene: TRBJ1-2
d_gene: NA
abundance: NA
v_gene: TRBV7-9

CDR3aa: CASSQVAISGANVLTF
CDR3nt: TGTGCCAGCAGCCAAGTGGCAATCTCTGGGGCCAACGTCCTGACTTTC
j_gene: TRBJ2-6
d_gene: NA
abundance: NA
v_gene: TRBV4-2